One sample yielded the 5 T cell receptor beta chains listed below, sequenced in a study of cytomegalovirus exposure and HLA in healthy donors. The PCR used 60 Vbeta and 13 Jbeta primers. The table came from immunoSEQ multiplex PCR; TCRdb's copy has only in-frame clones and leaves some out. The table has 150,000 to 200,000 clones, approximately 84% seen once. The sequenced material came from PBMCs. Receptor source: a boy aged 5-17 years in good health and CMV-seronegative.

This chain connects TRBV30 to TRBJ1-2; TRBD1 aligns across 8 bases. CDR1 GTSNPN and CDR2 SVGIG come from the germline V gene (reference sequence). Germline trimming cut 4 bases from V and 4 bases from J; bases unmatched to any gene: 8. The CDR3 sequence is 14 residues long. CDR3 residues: CAWMNEGTGYGYTF. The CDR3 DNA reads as TGTGCCTGGATGAACGAAGGGACAGGCTATGGCTACACCTTC.

CDR3 DNA sequence: TGCGCCAGCAGCGCAATCCGGGACAGGACACCCTCGGGCTACACCTTC. Its translation is CASSAIRDRTPSGYTF. This sequence joins TRBV5-1 and TRBJ1-2; 8 nucleotides match TRBD1. The CDR3 has 16 residues. Germline CDR1 is SGHRS and CDR2 is YFSETQ. With 4 bases clipped from V and 8 bases from J, the junction kept 16 bases outside the gene matches.

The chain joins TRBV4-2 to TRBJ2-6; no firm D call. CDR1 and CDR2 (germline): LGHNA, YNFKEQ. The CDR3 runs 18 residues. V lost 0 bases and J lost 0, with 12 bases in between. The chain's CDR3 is CASSQEGAVNSGANVLTF. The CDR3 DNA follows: TGTGCCAGCAGCCAAGAAGGAGCAGTGAACTCTGGGGCCAACGTCCTGACTTTC.

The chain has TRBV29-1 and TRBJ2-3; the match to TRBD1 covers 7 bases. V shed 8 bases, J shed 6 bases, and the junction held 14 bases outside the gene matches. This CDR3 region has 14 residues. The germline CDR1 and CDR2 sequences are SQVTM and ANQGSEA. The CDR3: CSYDKRQGEDTQYF. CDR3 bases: TGCAGCTATGACAAAAGACAGGGTGAGGATACGCAGTATTTT.

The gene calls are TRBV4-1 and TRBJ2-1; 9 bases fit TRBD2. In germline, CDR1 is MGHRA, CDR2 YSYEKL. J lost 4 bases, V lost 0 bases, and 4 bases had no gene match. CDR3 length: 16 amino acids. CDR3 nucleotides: TGCGCCAGCAGCCAAGAGACTAGCGGCCAGTACAATGAGCAGTTCTTC. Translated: CASSQETSGQYNEQFF.